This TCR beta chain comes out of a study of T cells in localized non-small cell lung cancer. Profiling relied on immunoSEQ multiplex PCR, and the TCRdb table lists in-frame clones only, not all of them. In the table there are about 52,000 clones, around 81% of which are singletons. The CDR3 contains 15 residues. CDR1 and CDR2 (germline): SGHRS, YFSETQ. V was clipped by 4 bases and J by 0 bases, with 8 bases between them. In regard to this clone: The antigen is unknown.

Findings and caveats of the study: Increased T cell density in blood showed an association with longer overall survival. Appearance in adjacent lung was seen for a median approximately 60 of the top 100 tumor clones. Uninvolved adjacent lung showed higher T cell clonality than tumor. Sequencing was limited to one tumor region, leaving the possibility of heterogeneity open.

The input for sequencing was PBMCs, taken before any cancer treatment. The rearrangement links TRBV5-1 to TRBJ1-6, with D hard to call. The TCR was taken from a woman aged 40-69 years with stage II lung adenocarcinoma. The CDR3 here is CASSPRSSYNSPLHF. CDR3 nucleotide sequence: TGCGCCAGCAGCCCCAGAAGCTCCTATAATTCACCCCTCCACTTT. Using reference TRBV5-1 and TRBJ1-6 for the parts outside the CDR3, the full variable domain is KAGVTQTPRYLIKTRGQQVTLSCSPISGHRSVSWYQQTPGQGLQFLFEYFSETQRNKGNFPGRFSGRQFSNSRSEMNVSTLELGDSALYLCASSPRSSYNSPLHFGNGTRLTVT.